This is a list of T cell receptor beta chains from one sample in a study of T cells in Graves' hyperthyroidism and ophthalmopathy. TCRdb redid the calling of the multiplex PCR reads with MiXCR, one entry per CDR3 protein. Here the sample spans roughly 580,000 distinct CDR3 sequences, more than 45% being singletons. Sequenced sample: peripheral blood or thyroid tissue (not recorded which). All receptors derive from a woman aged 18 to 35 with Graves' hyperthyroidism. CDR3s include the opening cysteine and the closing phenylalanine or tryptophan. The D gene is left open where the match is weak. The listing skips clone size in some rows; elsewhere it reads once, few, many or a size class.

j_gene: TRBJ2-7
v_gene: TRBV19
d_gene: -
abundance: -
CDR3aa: CASSIGNDEQYF
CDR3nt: TGTGCCAGTAGTATAGGTAACGACGAGCAGTACTTC

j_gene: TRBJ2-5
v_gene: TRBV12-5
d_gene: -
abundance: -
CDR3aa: CASGLGSGGETQYF
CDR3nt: TGTGCTAGTGGTTTGGGCTCAGGGGGGGAGACCCAGTACTTC

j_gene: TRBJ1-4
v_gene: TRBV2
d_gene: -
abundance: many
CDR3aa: CASYLNEKLFF
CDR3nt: TGTGCCAGCTATTTAAATGAAAAACTGTTTTTT

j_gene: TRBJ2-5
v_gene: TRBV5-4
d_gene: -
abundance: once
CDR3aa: CASSPQSRDQETQYF
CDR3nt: TGTGCCAGCAGCCCCCAGTCACGCGACCAAGAGACCCAGTACTTC

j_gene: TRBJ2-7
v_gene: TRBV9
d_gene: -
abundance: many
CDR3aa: CASSVPSNEQYF
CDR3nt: TGTGCCAGCAGCGTGCCATCGAACGAGCAGTACTTC

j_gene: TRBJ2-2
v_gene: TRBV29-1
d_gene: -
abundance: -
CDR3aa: CSAPPGSGELFF
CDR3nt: TGCAGTGCCCCTCCAGGGAGCGGGGAGCTGTTTTTT

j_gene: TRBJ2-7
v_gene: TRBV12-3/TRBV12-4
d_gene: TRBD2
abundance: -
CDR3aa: CASRLGTSVPYEQYF
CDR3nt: TGTGCCAGCAGGCTTGGGACTAGCGTTCCATACGAGCAGTACTTC

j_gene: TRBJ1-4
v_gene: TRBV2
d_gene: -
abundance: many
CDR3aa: CASSESRHGEKLFF
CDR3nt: TGTGCCAGCAGTGAAAGTCGACACGGTGAAAAACTGTTTTTT

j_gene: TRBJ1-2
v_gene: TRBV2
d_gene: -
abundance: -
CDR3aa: CASSAGSTYGYTF
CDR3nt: TGTGCCAGCAGCGCTGGAAGTACTTATGGCTACACCTTC

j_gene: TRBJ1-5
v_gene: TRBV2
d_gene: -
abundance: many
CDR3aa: CASSDRGNQPQHF
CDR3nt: TGTGCCAGCAGTGATAGGGGCAATCAGCCCCAGCATTTT

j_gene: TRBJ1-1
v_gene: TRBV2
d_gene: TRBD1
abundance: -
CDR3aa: CASKPGTGVGPEAFF
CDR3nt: TGTGCCAGCAAACCCGGGACAGGGGTCGGCCCTGAAGCTTTCTTT

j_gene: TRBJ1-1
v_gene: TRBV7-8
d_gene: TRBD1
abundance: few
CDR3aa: CASSLAQRQGTVEAFF
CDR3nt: TGTGCCAGCAGCTTAGCTCAGAGACAGGGAACTGTTGAAGCTTTCTTT

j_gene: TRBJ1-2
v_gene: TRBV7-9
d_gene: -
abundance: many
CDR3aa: CASSLVEGNYGYTF
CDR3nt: TGTGCCAGCAGCTTAGTGGAGGGGAACTATGGCTACACCTTC

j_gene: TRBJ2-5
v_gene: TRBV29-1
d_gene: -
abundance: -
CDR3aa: CSVRGHEGGETQYF
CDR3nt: TGCAGCGTGCGGGGGCACGAGGGAGGCGAGACCCAGTACTTC

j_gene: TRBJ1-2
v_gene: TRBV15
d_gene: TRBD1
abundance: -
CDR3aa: CATARQGAGYTF
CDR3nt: TGTGCCACAGCCCGACAGGGGGCTGGCTACACCTTC

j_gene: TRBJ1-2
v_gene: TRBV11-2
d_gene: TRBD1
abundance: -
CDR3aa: CASSSYRGQGGYTF
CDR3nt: TGTGCCAGCAGCTCCTACAGGGGGCAGGGCGGCTACACCTTC

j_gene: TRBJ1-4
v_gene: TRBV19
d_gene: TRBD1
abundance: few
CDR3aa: CASSTRGQRNEKLFF
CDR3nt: TGTGCCAGTAGTACTAGGGGACAGCGGAATGAAAAACTGTTTTTT

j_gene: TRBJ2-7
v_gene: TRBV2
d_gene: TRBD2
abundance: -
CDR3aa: CASSPTRAGVSYEQYF
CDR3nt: TGTGCCAGCAGTCCCACCCGAGCGGGAGTGTCCTACGAGCAGTACTTC

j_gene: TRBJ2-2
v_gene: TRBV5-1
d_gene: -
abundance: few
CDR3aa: CASSLLRKGNTGELFF
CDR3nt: TGCGCCAGCAGCTTACTTCGGAAGGGTAACACCGGGGAGCTGTTTTTT

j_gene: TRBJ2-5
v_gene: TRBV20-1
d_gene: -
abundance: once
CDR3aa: CSARASQGGQETQYF
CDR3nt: TGCAGTGCTAGAGCCTCCCAAGGAGGCCAAGAGACCCAGTACTTC

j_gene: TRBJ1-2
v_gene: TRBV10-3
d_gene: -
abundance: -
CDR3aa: CASSYGSGGYTF
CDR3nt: TGTGCCAGCAGTTACGGGTCCGGCGGCTACACCTTC

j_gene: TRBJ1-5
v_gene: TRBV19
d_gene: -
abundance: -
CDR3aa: CASRRPDSNQPQHF
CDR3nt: TGTGCCAGTAGGAGACCCGATAGCAATCAGCCCCAGCATTTT

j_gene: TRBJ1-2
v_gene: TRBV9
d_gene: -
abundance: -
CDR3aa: CASSDGTPYGYTF
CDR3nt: TGTGCCAGCAGCGACGGGACGCCTTATGGCTACACCTTC

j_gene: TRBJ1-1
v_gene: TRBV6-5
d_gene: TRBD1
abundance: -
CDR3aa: CASIGTGGMGAFF
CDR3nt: TGTGCCAGCATAGGGACAGGGGGCATGGGAGCTTTCTTT